The present entry profiles one TCR beta chain with its context. Its antigen is currently unknown. The germline CDR1 and CDR2 sequences are MNHEY and SVGAGI. V shed 2 bases and J shed 2 bases, with 9 bases lying between them. This CDR3 has 14 residues. The TCRbeta library incorporated unique molecular identifiers. In TCRdb, the PCR reads were re-called with MiXCR into one record per CDR3 protein. Here the sample spans more than 400,000 distinct CDR3 sequences, over 10% being singletons. These data belong to a study of T-cell reconstitution after alpha-beta-depleted transplantation in children. Findings and limits, study-wide: Reportedly, only several hundred clones from non-depleted graft cells drove alpha-beta T-cell counts at about two months. Among T cells one year after transplant, newly produced cells accounted for most counts and diversity. Recipient T cells and thymic progenitors that survived gave rise to the high TCRbeta diversity observed at day 60 in some patients.

The source of this sequence is a female patient aged 2-9 years who had a stem cell transplant for aplastic anemia, so the T cells may come from the graft donor. The sequences come from PBMCs, mostly from graft donor cells, collected 180 days after TCRalphabeta/CD19-depleted stem cell transplant. The genes are TRBV6-5 and TRBJ2-5; possibly TRBD1 or TRBD2 for D (5 bases each). The CDR3 here is CASSYRDGQETQYF. The CDR3 nucleotides are TGTGCCAGCAGTTACCGGGACGGTCAAGAGACCCAGTACTTC.